The TCR beta chain described here comes from a study of cytomegalovirus exposure and HLA in healthy donors. Study context: There were around 100 million unique TCR beta sequences, drawn from about 179 million T cells, in an earlier analysis.

Overall study findings and caveats: CMV serostatus was the sole immune exposure data available.

Researchers ran the PCR with 60 Vbeta and 13 Jbeta primers. Methods used by the authors: A follow-up analysis tallied about 88 million unique TCR beta chains, roughly 11 million shared. The method was immunoSEQ multiplex PCR; TCRdb's version includes in-frame clones alone and lacks a portion of them. The D gene and trimming were derived from the DNA, and the V and J assignments and clone size from that table. The profile covers 180,000 or so clones, with about four fifths appearing a single time and over 1.5% taken by the ten largest. To note about this clone: The antigen remains undetermined.

This CDR3 region has 13 residues. Trimming removed 3 bases from V and 1 base from J, with 6 bases in between. Germline lookup yields CDR1 LNHNV and CDR2 YYDKDF (reference sequence). V gene TRBV15 combines with J gene TRBJ2-5; D is ambiguous. This clonotype originated in a man aged 35-49 years in good health and CMV-seronegative. Specimen: PBMCs. CDR3: CATSRTLQETQYF. The CDR3 bases are TGTGCCACCAGCAGGACACTCCAAGAGACCCAGTACTTC.